Each of the 28 T cell receptor beta chains below was sequenced from the same sample in a study of read filtering for tumor transcriptome and immune sequencing. Molecular barcoded adaptors covering alpha/delta and beta/gamma chains were used on 400 ng RNA. TCRdb recomputed calls from the reads with MiXCR, one row per CDR3 protein. The sample has 75,000 to 95,000 distinct CDR3 sequences; roughly 21% are singletons. The sequenced sample was a population of CD138-negative cells sorted from bone marrow. Receptor source: a donor aged 40 or older with multiple myeloma.

This clonotype was detected many times. The chain links TRBV29-1 to TRBJ2-5; the match to TRBD2 covers 7 bases. The junction had 1 base not matched to a gene; V was cut back by 7 bases and J by 5 bases. The CDR3 is 10 amino acids. Germline V lookup: CDR1 SQVTM, CDR2 ANQGSEA. CDR3 amino acids: CSAGRETQYF. CDR3 coding DNA: TGCAGCGCCGGGAGGGAGACCCAGTACTTC.

This clonotype was seen many times. A junction end diverges from the germline sequence, so it may reflect a read error. The rearrangement uses TRBV28 and TRBJ2-1; unclear D gene. Germline V CDR1 and CDR2: MDHEN, SYDVKM. This CDR3 is built from 13 residues. Here the CDR3 reads CASSFITGPNLQF. In DNA form, the CDR3 reads TGTGCCAGCAGTTTCATTACCGGGCCGAATCTTCAGTTC.

This clonotype was seen at least ten times. This chain uses TRBV6-5 with TRBJ2-5; TRBD1 matches at 10 bases. V was pared by 8 bases and J by 7 bases, with 1 base of the junction left unmatched. CDR3 length equals 11 residues. The germline gives CDR1 MNHEY, CDR2 SVGAGI. CDR3 sequence: CASGQGGTQYF. As DNA, the CDR3 is TGTGCCAGCGGACAGGGGGGGACCCAGTACTTC.

This clonotype was counted ten times or more. This rearrangement joins TRBV5-1 to TRBJ2-5; weak D call: TRBD1 (6 bases). This CDR3 is 15 amino acids long. Trimming left V 0 bases short and J 4 bases short, with 13 bases between. Per germline, CDR1 SGHRS and CDR2 YFSETQ. The CDR3 nucleotides are TGCGCCAGCAGCTTGGCCAGCAGGGGTGGAGAGACCCAGTACTTC. Residues: CASSLASRGGETQYF.

This chain links TRBV14 with TRBJ1-3; D may be TRBD1 (5 bases). Germline V CDR1 and CDR2: SGHDN, FVKESK. The CDR3 is 17 residues long. Trimming stripped 4 bases from V and 1 base from J, with 17 bases between. The CDR3: CASSPRRGGVSGNTIYF. The CDR3 nucleotides are TGTGCCAGCAGCCCACGACGGGGAGGGGTGTCTGGAAACACCATATATTTT.

Of note for this clonotype: The junction departs from the called germline gene at one end, perhaps through a read error. V and J are TRBV14 and TRBJ2-7; D perhaps matches TRBD1 (5 bases). Germline lookup yields CDR1 SGHDN and CDR2 FVKESK. The CDR3 is 15 amino acids. Here the CDR3 reads CASSLDLWGPYEQYF. As DNA, the CDR3 is TGTGCTAGCAGCCTAGATCTGTGGGGCCCCTACGAGCAGTACTTC.

This clonotype came up a few times. This chain links TRBV7-9 with TRBJ2-3, with D possibly TRBD1 on 6 matching bases. The CDR3 totals 15 residues. Trimming left V 1 base short and J 2 bases short, with 10 bases between. Germline values: CDR1 SEHNR, CDR2 FQNEAQ (reference sequence). This CDR3 is CASSLVAGVTDTQYF. In DNA, the CDR3 is TGTGCCAGCAGCTTAGTGGCAGGGGTCACAGATACGCAGTATTTT. Based on the CDR3 plus reference TRBV7-9 and TRBJ2-3, the full variable domain is DTGVSQNPRHKITKRGQNVTFRCDPISEHNRLYWYRQTLGQGPEFLTYFQNEAQLEKSRLLSDRFSAERPKGSFSTLEIQRTEQGDSAMYLCASSLVAGVTDTQYFGPGTRLTVL.

This clonotype showed up just a few times. V is TRBV20-1 and J is TRBJ1-5; D is unresolved. This CDR3 is 14 amino acids long. Germline CDR1 is DFQATT and CDR2 is SNEGSKA (reference sequence). The germline V and J ends were trimmed by 0 bases and 9 bases, with 15 bases remaining between them. The CDR3, as DNA: TGCAGTGCTAGAGATCGGGTTGCGGCGGCGCCCCAGCATTTT. Translating it yields CSARDRVAAAPQHF.

In this sample, this clonotype turned up many times. The gene calls are TRBV5-1 and TRBJ2-5, with 7 bases aligning to TRBD1. CDR1 SGHRS and CDR2 YFSETQ come from the germline V gene. V lost 2 bases and J lost 5; bases outside the gene matches: 9. The CDR3 has 15 amino acids. CDR3 nucleotide sequence: TGCGCCAGCAGCTTACAGGGGCCTACCGGGGAGACCCAGTACTTC. Encoded protein: CASSLQGPTGETQYF.

This clonotype was detected ten times or more. CDR3 bases: TGCGCCAGCAGCCAAGAGGCTAGCGGGGGGGTAGGTGAGCAGTTCTTC. Protein product: CASSQEASGGVGEQFF. This sequence joins TRBV4-1 and TRBJ2-1; 12 bases fit TRBD2. Trimming removed 0 bases from V and 9 bases from J; junction bases left unmatched: 6. This CDR3 has 16 residues. CDR1 MGHRA and CDR2 YSYEKL come from the germline V gene.

This clonotype was recorded only once. Given a much more abundant clone one base away, this may be a read error. This rearrangement joins TRBV5-1 to TRBJ1-1; TRBD1 matches 11 bases. The CDR3 consists of 15 residues. Germline V CDR1 and CDR2: SGHRS, YFSETQ. CDR3 region: CASSLDWTGGTEASF. In DNA, the CDR3 is TGCGCCAGCAGCTTGGATTGGACAGGGGGCACTGAAGCTTCCTTT.

This chain connects TRBV14 to TRBJ2-3; 7 bases map to TRBD1. This CDR3 is 16 amino acids long. Germline V gene lookup returns CDR1 SGHDN and CDR2 FVKESK. The ends lost 3 bases at V and 3 bases at J; junction bases unmatched: 9. CDR3 loop: CASSHPTGQRTDTQYF. The CDR3 nucleotides read TGTGCCAGCAGCCACCCGACGGGACAGCGTACAGATACGCAGTATTTT.

The V call is TRBV13, the J call TRBJ2-7; 9 positions agree with TRBD1. The CDR3 loop spans 15 amino acids. The V gene's germline CDR1 is PRHDT and CDR2 FYEKMQ (reference sequence). V lost 2 bases to trimming and J lost 3 bases; unmatched junction nucleotides: 5. The CDR3 DNA is TGTGCCAGCAGCTTATCGGGGACAGGGCGCTACGAGCAGTACTTC. It codes for CASSLSGTGRYEQYF.

This clonotype was recorded at least ten times. This chain uses TRBV30 with TRBJ2-1; tentatively, D is TRBD2 (7 bases). The CDR3 spans 14 residues. Per germline, CDR1 GTSNPN and CDR2 SVGIG (reference sequence). V dropped 2 bases and J dropped 3 bases, with 11 bases sitting between them. Here the CDR3 reads CAWSIGGDYNEQFF. The CDR3 bases are TGTGCCTGGAGTATAGGGGGGGACTACAATGAGCAGTTCTTC.

This clonotype was observed at least ten times. The chain links TRBV6-2 or TRBV6-3 to TRBJ1-4, with a possible D match to TRBD1 (6 bases). This CDR3 has 16 residues. V lost 4 bases to trimming and J lost 5 bases, with 17 bases between them. Germline CDR1 and CDR2: MNHEY and SVGEGT. CDR3 coding DNA: TGTGCCAGCAGTTTCCTCTGGGGGCGACTCAATGAAAAACTGTTTTTT. Protein: CASSFLWGRLNEKLFF.

In this sample, this clonotype turned up a few times. The chain uses TRBV7-3 and TRBJ2-1; D is unclear. The CDR3 consists of 11 residues. In germline, CDR1 is SGHTA, CDR2 FQGTGA. V lost 1 base and J 9 bases, leaving 4 bases between the germline ends. The DNA for the CDR3 is TGTGCCAGCAGCTTAAATGGTGAGCAGTTCTTC. It specifies CASSLNGEQFF.

For this clonotype: A clone one base away is much larger, so this may be a read error. The gene calls are TRBV5-1 and TRBJ2-3; TRBD1 might be the D (5 bases). Germline CDR1 SGHRS, CDR2 YFSETQ. Trimming took 6 bases from V and 4 from J, leaving 15 bases between them. The CDR3 consists of 14 residues. The CDR3 here is CASKPVQAADTQYF. The CDR3 coding sequence is TGCGCCAGCAAACCGGTACAGGCGGCAGATACGCAGTATTTT.

Turning to this clonotype: Possible read error: a much larger clone is one base away. The rearrangement uses TRBV3-1 and TRBJ2-7; D might be TRBD2 (5 bases). The CDR3 covers 14 residues. The V end lost 4 bases, the J end lost 0 bases, and 10 bases lay between the germline ends. Germline V lookup: CDR1 LGHDT, CDR2 YNNKEL (reference sequence). CDR3 in amino acids: CASSLDGNSYEQYF. DNA for the CDR3: TGTGCCAGCAGCCTAGACGGGAACTCCTACGAGCAGTACTTC.

This clonotype was picked up many times. This chain uses TRBV7-2 with TRBJ2-7, with D possibly TRBD1 on 6 matching bases. Per the germline V gene, CDR1 is SGHTA and CDR2 is FQGNSA. The CDR3 length is 15 residues. V was clipped by 4 bases and J by 4 bases, with 17 bases between them. Here the CDR3 DNA reads TGTGCCAGCAGCTCTCGCAGGGGTCTTGGGTACGAGCAGTACTTC. Protein product: CASSSRRGLGYEQYF.

Ten or more counts support this clonotype. The CDR3, as DNA: TGTGCCAGCATCCCGGGAGACATGAACACTGAAGCTTTCTTT. This gives the protein CASIPGDMNTEAFF. This rearrangement joins TRBV28 to TRBJ1-1; D gene unclear. Germline lookup yields CDR1 MDHEN and CDR2 SYDVKM. Trimming shortened V by 7 bases and J by 0 bases, and 12 bases separated the two germline ends. There are 14 residues in the CDR3.

This clonotype was seen only a few times. The rearrangement links TRBV3-1 to TRBJ2-5; 9 positions agree with TRBD1. CDR1 is LGHDT and CDR2 is YNNKEL in the germline V gene (reference sequence). The CDR3 extends over 15 amino acids. The V and J ends lost 2 bases and 6 bases, in that order; junction bases with no gene match: 7. The CDR3 DNA follows: TGTGCCAGCAGCCAAAGGGGACAGGGTGTCCAGACCCAGTACTTC. Protein sequence: CASSQRGQGVQTQYF.

This clonotype was seen ten or more times. The chain is built from TRBV7-8 and TRBJ2-1; 16 nucleotides agree with TRBD2. J gave up 7 bases and V 5 bases, and 5 bases lay outside the gene matches. CDR3 length equals 16 residues. CDR1 and CDR2 from the germline V gene are SGHVS and FQNEAQ. DNA for the CDR3: TGTGCCAGCAGCGGGACTAGCGGGGGGGCCAGTAATGAGCAGTTCTTC. Its translation: CASSGTSGGASNEQFF.

This clonotype showed up many times. The gene calls are TRBV5-6 and TRBJ2-3; 8 positions match TRBD1. CDR1 SGHDT and CDR2 YYEEEE come from the germline V gene. The V and J ends lost 4 bases and 3 bases, in that order; junction bases with no gene match: 7. The CDR3 totals 15 residues. The CDR3 DNA follows: TGTGCCAGCAGCCGACAGGGGAAGGGAACAGATACGCAGTATTTT. Amino acid sequence: CASSRQGKGTDTQYF.

Regarding this clonotype: This clone may be a read error of a much larger clone one base away. The chain combines TRBV7-9 with TRBJ2-5; TRBD1 matches 8 bases. The CDR3 sequence is 15 residues long. The V gene's germline CDR1 is SEHNR and CDR2 FQNEAQ (reference sequence). CDR3: CASSLGQGAGGTQYF. DNA for the CDR3: TGTGCCAGCAGTTTAGGACAGGGAGCAGGAGGGACCCAGTACTTC.

This clonotype showed up many times. This chain joins TRBV29-1 and TRBJ1-1, with D perhaps TRBD1 (6 bases). This CDR3 comprises 10 residues. Germline CDR1 is SQVTM and CDR2 is ANQGSEA. V lost 6 bases and J lost 10, with 12 bases in between. CDR3 sequence reads: CSVPGTRAFF. Here the CDR3 DNA reads TGCAGCGTCCCCGGGACAAGAGCTTTCTTT.

This clonotype was observed a handful of times. This rearrangement joins TRBV7-9 to TRBJ1-1; no firm D call. Germline V gene sequence: CDR1 SEHNR, CDR2 FQNEAQ (reference sequence). V lost 5 bases and J lost 1, with 5 bases in between. CDR3 size: 12 residues. CDR3 residues: CASSAGNTEAFF. CDR3 DNA sequence: TGTGCCAGCAGCGCAGGGAACACTGAAGCTTTCTTT.

About this clonotype: A junction boundary mismatches the germline segment, possibly from a read error. The chain has TRBV18 and TRBJ2-2, with a possible D match to TRBD2 (5 bases). The CDR3 consists of 11 residues. Germline V lookup: CDR1 KGHSH, CDR2 LQKENI. The CDR3 DNA reads as TGTGCCAGCCCACCAGCCGGGGAGCTGTCTTTT. Protein: CASPPAGELSF.

This clonotype was found many times. The chain couples TRBV6-5 to TRBJ2-7; 9 positions agree with TRBD1. The CDR3 extends over 14 amino acids. Per germline, CDR1 MNHEY and CDR2 SVGAGI. V was pared by 6 bases and J by 6 bases, with 9 bases of the junction left unmatched. As DNA, the CDR3 is TGTGCCAGCAGGCCCGGGACAGGGTTTGTCGAGCAGTACTTC. As protein: CASRPGTGFVEQYF.